The 8 T cell receptor beta chains listed next were all sequenced from one sample in a study of T cell repertoires and Cas9 in healthy adults. Profiled with immunoSEQ multiplex PCR; TCRdb holds only in-frame clones, not every one. This repertoire shows almost 15,000 clones, roughly 89% found once; its top ten account for roughly 2%. Specimen: Tregs (CD4+, CD25+, CD127-, CD137-, CD154-) from PBMCs; culture status not recorded. Receptor source: a human donor in good health.

The CDR3 region is CASSPTMRGLAEAFF. For the CDR3, the DNA is TGTGCCAGCAGTCCAACGATGAGGGGATTGGCTGAAGCTTTCTTT. The rearrangement joins TRBV28 to TRBJ1-1, with D possibly TRBD1 on 5 matching bases. The V end was cut by 5 bases, the J end by 6 bases, with 19 bases between. CDR3 length equals 15 residues. The V gene's germline CDR1 is MDHEN and CDR2 SYDVKM.

V and J are TRBV28 and TRBJ1-1, with 9 nucleotides matching TRBD1. CDR3 size: 17 residues. CDR1 and CDR2 from the germline V gene are MDHEN and SYDVKM. Losses at the gene ends were 6 bases for V and 2 bases for J; bases not matched to a gene: 13. The CDR3 DNA reads as TGTGCCAGCAGCCTCCCCCGGGACAGGGTGTTTAACACTGAAGCTTTCTTT. Translated: CASSLPRDRVFNTEAFF.

This clone was observed a few times. The gene calls are TRBV11-2 and TRBJ2-7, with unresolved D. The V gene lost 1 base and the J gene lost 4 bases, with 2 bases spanning the gap. This CDR3 is built from 11 residues. Germline-derived CDR1 and CDR2 are SGHAT and FQNNGV. CDR3 nucleotides: TGTGCCAGCAGCTTAGCATACGAGCAGTACTTC. Translation gives CASSLAYEQYF.

As for this clone: Other DNA sequences of this sample code for an identical CDR3. This rearrangement joins TRBV11-2 to TRBJ2-5; D is unclear. V was shortened by 2 bases and J by 2 bases, with 0 bases between the two germline ends. The germline V gene encodes CDR1 SGHAT and CDR2 FQNNGV. This CDR3 contains 11 residues. CDR3 sequence: CASSLQETQYF. The CDR3 nucleotides are TGTGCCAGCAGCTTACAAGAGACCCAGTACTTC.

The CDR3 nucleotides are TGTGCCAGCAGCTTCCAGGGGGCGTACGAGCAGTACTTC. Protein product: CASSFQGAYEQYF. The rearrangement links TRBV11-2 to TRBJ2-7, with 8 bases that match TRBD1. Germline-derived CDR1 and CDR2 are SGHAT and FQNNGV. This CDR3 spans 13 amino acids. Losses at the gene ends were 3 bases for V and 4 bases for J; bases not matched to a gene: 2.

This chain connects TRBV19 to TRBJ1-1; D is uncertain. Germline V gene data show CDR1 as LNHDA and CDR2 as SQIVND (reference sequence). Trimming left V 4 bases short and J 0 bases short, with 15 bases between. This CDR3 is 16 amino acids long. This CDR3 reads CASSNRRDRVNTEAFF. In DNA form, the CDR3 reads TGTGCCAGTAGTAATAGGAGGGATCGGGTGAACACTGAAGCTTTCTTT.

This chain joins TRBV7-2 and TRBJ1-6; D not resolved. Germline loops: CDR1 SGHTA, CDR2 FQGNSA. This CDR3 spans 15 amino acids. V was trimmed by 4 bases and J by 13 bases, leaving 20 bases between them. As DNA, the CDR3 is TGTGCCAGCAGCTCCACCGCCCAGGCATTCTCGCCCCTCCACTTT. Translation gives CASSSTAQAFSPLHF.

This rearrangement joins TRBV6-5 to TRBJ1-4, with TRBD1 matching over 8 bases. The trim removed 5 bases at V and 2 bases at J, leaving 4 bases unmatched. CDR1 is MNHEY, CDR2 SVGAGI, per germline. This CDR3 is built from 15 residues. The CDR3 is CASSNRQGTNEKLFF. The CDR3 DNA sequence: TGTGCCAGCAGTAACCGACAGGGGACTAATGAAAAACTGTTTTTT.